This TCR beta chain was profiled in a study of T-cell memory formation after mild COVID-19. The overall study: TCR clusters largely stayed donor specific.

Germline V CDR1 and CDR2: SGHAT, FQNNGV. V shed 1 base, J shed 7 bases, and the junction held 11 bases outside the gene matches. This CDR3 has 17 amino acids. Using its own MiXCR run on the 5' RACE reads, TCRdb lists one record per CDR3 protein. The table has 280,000 or so distinct CDR3 sequences, roughly 18% seen once. Sequenced input: PBMCs or a T cell subset sorted from them (not recorded which). This chain connects TRBV11-2 to TRBJ2-1, with 9 bases that match TRBD1. The clonotype originates from a man younger than 35 who had mild COVID-19 (a few samples of this study predate the infection). Cell type and time point are not known. The CDR3 spells CASSLGTSQGARNEQFF. CDR3 in DNA: TGTGCCAGCAGCTTAGGGACCTCACAGGGGGCGCGGAATGAGCAGTTCTTC.